This TCR beta chain was profiled in a study of neurological immune-mediated disorders. Study results and limitations: In HTLV-1-associated myelopathy, TCR clonal expansion was greatest, and in multiple sclerosis it was least, below healthy controls. No sharing of CDR3 amino acid sequences was observed among expanded clones across subjects, suggesting private repertoires in all groups.

Time point noted: longitudinal time-point 2. PBMCs stored at -80 C, numbering 2 million, were the origin of the unsorted libraries. The germline gives CDR1 DFQATT, CDR2 SNEGSKA (reference sequence). This CDR3 is built from 16 residues. V shed 0 bases and J shed 3 bases, with 17 bases lying between them. This clonotype showed up many times. Its antigen remains unknown. The authors produced cDNA by 5'RACE using 10-nucleotide random UMIs. One entry per CDR3 protein results from TCRdb running MiXCR on the 5' RACE reads. The data hold about 33,000 distinct CDR3 sequences, with more than 10% observed a single time.

Sequenced input: PBMCs. This sequence originates from a woman aged 40-49 years in good health. The rearrangement joins TRBV20-1 to TRBJ1-2; D call uncertain. The CDR3 here is CSARDWSEPPHYGYTF. The CDR3 coding sequence is TGCAGTGCTAGAGATTGGTCGGAACCTCCCCACTATGGCTACACCTTC.